This T cell receptor (beta chain) appears in the sequencing data of a study of blood T cell repertoires in COVID-19 (TCRdb year 2020). The study in broad terms: The collaborator samples originated in the United States, Italy and Spain and spanned the acute and convalescent phases of COVID-19. Sample metadata almost always included a de-identified subject ID, COVID-19 status, age in years and sex. Where HLA class I and class II types were available, the types were taken from metadata supplied by the sample provider, not from assay-based typing. The repertoires were released in a freely available public database meant as a resource for research on the immune response to SARS-CoV-2. The prospective study material was composed of cDNA or gDNA derived from T cells, B-cell-depleted T cells, or PBMCs. The dataset comprised deeply sampled blood TCRbeta repertoires from subjects exposed to, actively infected with, or recovered from COVID-19. The samples were drawn from the first 160 participants of the ongoing ImmuneRACE study and from 950 to 1,500 subjects provided by 6 global collaborators.

CDR3 length: 18 amino acids, cysteine to phenylalanine. Only CDR3 DNA is held: 54 bases, read in frame from base 1. For CDR1 and CDR2, the germline V gene (reference sequence) lists LNHDA and SQIVND. Relative to germline, V is 2 bases shorter and J is 2 bases shorter, with 19 bases between their ends. The immunoSEQ Assay, a bias-controlled multiplex PCR, was used to amplify TCRbeta CDR3 regions from genomic DNA. The paper's data handling went like this. Nucleated cell counts per sample were estimated from amplification of reference gene primers within the assay. To quantify the absolute abundance of each unique TCRbeta CDR3 rearrangement, sequence reads were collapsed and filtered. For each sample, productive Simpson clonality was calculated by taking the square root of Simpson's diversity index across productive rearrangements. The source is immuneACCESS, and TCRdb retained only in-frame sequences with V and J called. Part of the clones is not carried over; for the studies checked, unresolved V genes explain less than half of this, and the remainder is unexplained. The DNA gave D and trimming, while V, J and clone size come from that table. This sample is represented by about 95,000 clones; 81% of them were singletons. The ten largest make up under 5.5% of the sample.

General conclusions and limits of the study: The amount of clinical and demographic metadata varied by source and participant and was provided uncurated.

As concerns this clone: Its antigen specificity is not known. No much larger clonotype is one base removed from it; base qualities were not supplied.

In Seattle, one collaborating source enrolled patients while the infection was active and tracked those patients longitudinally over the course of disease. Collaborating institutions collected whole blood in K2EDTA tubes following their own protocols. For TCRbeta analysis, collaborators shipped samples in one of three forms: frozen whole blood, isolated PBMCs, or DNA extracted from either of those sample types. The rearranged chain carries TRBV19 and TRBJ2-4; D gene: possibly TRBD1, on 5 matching bases. The sequence was collected from a man older than 75 with COVID-19, enrolled during active disease. The sequencing input was peripheral blood. The CDR3 sequence is CASSISPPGSGSKNIQYF. The base sequence is TGTGCCAGTAGTATATCGCCCCCAGGGTCGGGTTCCAAAAACATTCAGTACTTC.